This note documents a single T cell receptor (beta chain) sequence. The antigen is undetermined. The Susac syndrome patients fit the recently defined diagnostic criteria for definite or probable disease. Negative isolation yielded CD4+ and CD8+ T cells, and FACS enriched TEMRA cells. About 0.45 to 1 ug RNA was reverse transcribed with random hexamers. TCRdb re-called the immunoSEQ multiplex PCR reads through MiXCR, storing one row per CDR3 protein. The sample gives around 170,000 distinct CDR3 sequences, approximately 95% of which show up once; less than 0.2% is in the top ten. This entry belongs to a study of CD8 T cells in Susac syndrome. Study findings and constraints: Within total CD8+ repertoires, approximately 16 Susac-specific public clones were found, and within CD8+ TEMRA repertoires, 4 or 5. TCR sequencing and HLA analysis covered a relatively small number of individuals.

The ends lost 3 bases at V and 4 bases at J; junction bases unmatched: 5. The germline gives CDR1 DFQATT, CDR2 SNEGSKA (reference sequence). This CDR3 region has 13 residues. This receptor was taken from a human donor with Susac syndrome. The gene calls are TRBV20-1 and TRBJ2-5, with 7 bases identical to TRBD1. The material sequenced was CD8+ T cells from PBMCs. CDR3 sequence (DNA): TGCAGTGCTAGGGAAAGGGACAGAGAGACCCAGTACTTC. As protein: CSARERDRETQYF.